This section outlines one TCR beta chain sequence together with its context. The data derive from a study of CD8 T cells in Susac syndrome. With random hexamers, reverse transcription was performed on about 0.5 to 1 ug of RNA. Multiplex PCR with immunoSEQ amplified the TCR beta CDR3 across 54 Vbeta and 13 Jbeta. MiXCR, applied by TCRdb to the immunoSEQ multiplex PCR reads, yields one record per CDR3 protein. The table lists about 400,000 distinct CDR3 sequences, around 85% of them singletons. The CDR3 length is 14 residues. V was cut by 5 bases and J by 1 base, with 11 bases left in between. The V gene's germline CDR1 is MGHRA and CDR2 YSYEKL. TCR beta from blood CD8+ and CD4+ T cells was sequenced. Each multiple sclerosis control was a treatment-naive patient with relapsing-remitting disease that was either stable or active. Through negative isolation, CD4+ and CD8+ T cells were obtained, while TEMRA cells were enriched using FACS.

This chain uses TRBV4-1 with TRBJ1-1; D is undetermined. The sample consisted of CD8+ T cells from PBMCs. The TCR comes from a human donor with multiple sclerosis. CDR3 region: CASSWYGGNTEAFF. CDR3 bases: TGCGCCAGCAGCTGGTATGGAGGGAACACTGAAGCTTTCTTT.